The clone carrying this T cell receptor beta chain was seen more than once but under ten times. V was pared by 6 bases and J by 6 bases, with 11 bases of the junction left unmatched. This CDR3 has 17 residues. Germline V gene data show CDR1 as MNHEY and CDR2 as SMNVEV (reference sequence). These data belong to a study of blood T cell repertoires in COVID-19. The repertoire was sequenced with immunoSEQ multiplex PCR; TCRdb's copy has only in-frame clones and lacks some. The sample lists approximately 190,000 clones, roughly 90% occurring once. The rearrangement links TRBV27 to TRBJ2-1; 13 bases map to TRBD2. This receptor was taken from a middle-aged man with acute or convalescent COVID-19. The sample consisted of peripheral blood. CDR3 sequence reads: CASSLQLAGGLGNEQFF. Written as DNA, the CDR3 is TGTGCCAGCAGCCTCCAACTAGCGGGAGGGCTGGGCAATGAGCAGTTCTTC.